A single sample is the source of the 29 T cell receptor beta chains below, sequenced in a study of shared clonotypes between healthy human individuals. Some clones are missing from TCRdb's copy, which holds only in-frame ones; the method was immunoSEQ multiplex PCR. The sample has approximately 2,300,000 clones; roughly 90% are singletons. The specimen sequenced was naive CD4+ T cells from PBMCs. Subset defined: CD45RA+ positively selected. These receptors all come from a man between 18 and 29 years old in good health. Some clones in this sample may be carry-over from other donors' samples.

The chain links TRBV7-3 to TRBJ2-5; 10 bases fit TRBD2. With 4 bases clipped from V and 4 bases from J, the junction kept 12 bases outside the gene matches. This CDR3 comprises 17 residues. In germline, CDR1 is SGHTA, CDR2 FQGTGA. CDR3 in DNA: TGTGCCAGCAGCTCAGGCATGAGAGCGGGAGGGTTAGAGACCCAGTACTTC. It translates to CASSSGMRAGGLETQYF.

The CDR3 DNA sequence: TGTGCCAGCACGCCCCTGAGGGGAGAGACCCAGTACTTC. Protein: CASTPLRGETQYF. The gene calls are TRBV2 and TRBJ2-5, with D perhaps given as TRBD1 or TRBD2 (5 bases each). The CDR3 extends over 13 amino acids. Germline lookup yields CDR1 SNHLY and CDR2 FYNNEI. V dropped 7 bases and J dropped 4 bases, with 13 bases sitting between them.

This clone was seen more than once but under ten times. V and J are TRBV7-7 and TRBJ1-2; unclear D gene. V shed 5 bases and J shed 5 bases, with 15 bases lying between them. The CDR3 runs to 14 residues. Germline V gives CDR1 SSHAT, CDR2 FNYEAQ (reference sequence). Here the CDR3 DNA reads TGTGCCAGCAGCCAGAGGGAGACGGGATATGGCTACACCTTC. Protein sequence: CASSQRETGYGYTF.

CDR3 region: CASSRGSANGETQYF. The CDR3 region has the DNA TGTGCCAGCAGCCGCGGCAGCGCCAATGGGGAGACCCAGTACTTC. The chain employs TRBV6-1 and TRBJ2-5, with D unresolved. Per the germline V gene, CDR1 is MNHNS and CDR2 is SASEGT. V shed 6 bases and J shed 5 bases, with 19 bases lying between them. This CDR3 contains 15 residues.

The V gene is TRBV4-1, the J gene TRBJ1-1; 7 bases match TRBD1. The CDR3 contains 16 residues. Germline V gene sequence: CDR1 MGHRA, CDR2 YSYEKL. V lost 2 bases and J lost 1; bases outside the gene matches: 7. For the CDR3, the DNA is TGCGCCAGCAGCCAAACGGCAGGGGGGGGGAACACTGAAGCTTTCTTT. Protein sequence: CASSQTAGGGNTEAFF.

V gene TRBV5-1 combines with J gene TRBJ1-1; D ambiguous. Germline lookup yields CDR1 SGHRS and CDR2 YFSETQ. This CDR3 region has 14 residues. The V gene lost 0 bases and the J gene lost 3 bases, with 9 bases spanning the gap. DNA for the CDR3: TGCGCCAGCAGCTTGGCCCGATCTGACACTGAAGCTTTCTTT. Translating gives CASSLARSDTEAFF.

The chain has TRBV2 and TRBJ2-2, with TRBD2 as a possible D gene (5 bases). Germline V gene lookup returns CDR1 SNHLY and CDR2 FYNNEI. The V end lost 7 bases, the J end lost 0 bases, and 15 bases lay between the germline ends. The CDR3 covers 16 residues. The CDR3 is CASTRLAKTNTGELFF. CDR3 bases: TGTGCCAGCACCCGTCTAGCTAAAACGAACACCGGGGAGCTGTTTTTT.

This clone showed up just a few times. The chain couples TRBV20-1 to TRBJ1-1, with 9 bases fitting TRBD1. The germline gives CDR1 DFQATT, CDR2 SNEGSKA (reference sequence). V dropped 3 bases and J dropped 11; count of bases not matched to a gene: 4. The CDR3 spans 11 residues. Written as DNA, the CDR3 is TGCAGTGCTAGGGGGACAGGGAGGGCTTTCTTT. Encoded protein: CSARGTGRAFF.

This sequence joins TRBV27 and TRBJ2-7; D is perhaps TRBD1 (7 bases). V was cut by 1 base and J by 2 bases, with 12 bases left in between. CDR1 is MNHEY, CDR2 SMNVEV, per germline (reference sequence). The CDR3 runs 15 residues. CDR3 loop: CASSLFRGRTYEQYF. The DNA for the CDR3 is TGTGCCAGCAGTTTATTCAGGGGGAGGACCTACGAGCAGTACTTC.

The chain employs TRBV5-1 and TRBJ2-3; the D gene could be TRBD1 or TRBD2 (7 bases each). V lost 3 bases, J lost 2 bases, and 16 bases lay in between. Germline CDR1 and CDR2: SGHRS and YFSETQ. The CDR3 is made up of 16 amino acids. The CDR3 here is CASSSQGGSPTDTQYF. CDR3 coding DNA: TGCGCCAGCAGCTCCCAGGGGGGGAGCCCCACAGATACGCAGTATTTT.

This chain uses TRBV18 with TRBJ2-4, with TRBD2 as a possible D gene (6 bases). This CDR3 has 13 amino acids. Germline V gives CDR1 KGHSH, CDR2 LQKENI. Trimming cost V 10 bases and J 8 bases, with 18 bases left between them. CDR3 region: CATNGGDGYIQYF. The CDR3 region has the DNA TGTGCCACTAATGGAGGGGACGGTTACATTCAGTACTTC.

The chain recombines TRBV5-1 with TRBJ2-7; D gene unclear. With 0 bases removed from V and 0 bases from J, the gap between germline ends came to 10 bases. The germline CDR1 and CDR2 sequences are SGHRS and YFSETQ. This CDR3 has 15 residues. In nucleotides, the CDR3 is TGCGCCAGCAGCTTGGAGGGCAGGACCTCCTACGAGCAGTACTTC. Its translation is CASSLEGRTSYEQYF.

The rearrangement links TRBV6-1 to TRBJ2-7; no definite D call. The ends were cut back, 4 bases at V and 3 bases at J, with 7 bases in the middle. Germline assignment: CDR1 MNHNS and CDR2 SASEGT. The CDR3 covers 12 residues. This chain's CDR3 is CASSVLLYEQYF. The DNA for the CDR3 is TGTGCCAGCAGTGTACTACTCTACGAGCAGTACTTC.

The V gene is TRBV6-6, the J gene TRBJ1-5, with 10 bases lining up with TRBD1. This CDR3 spans 14 amino acids. Germline V gene lookup returns CDR1 MNHNY and CDR2 SVGAGI (reference sequence). The J segment lost 6 bases and the V segment lost 6 bases, leaving 5 bases of the junction unmatched. The CDR3 DNA sequence: TGTGCCAGCAGACCGGGGACAGGGGTTCAGCCCCAGCATTTT. Its protein is CASRPGTGVQPQHF.

This rearrangement joins TRBV7-2 to TRBJ2-1; tentative D call: TRBD2 (6 bases). Germline lookup yields CDR1 SGHTA and CDR2 FQGNSA. V lost 6 bases to trimming and J lost 0 bases, with 15 bases between them. The CDR3 is 16 residues long. CDR3 sequence (DNA): TGTGCCAGCAGTAAAATTGGGGGGAGCTCCTACAATGAGCAGTTCTTC. Amino acid sequence: CASSKIGGSSYNEQFF.

This clone appeared a single time. V and J are TRBV5-1 and TRBJ2-5; D possibly corresponds to TRBD2 (6 bases). The V gene lost 4 bases and the J gene lost 2 bases, with 15 bases spanning the gap. CDR3 length equals 15 residues. The germline gives CDR1 SGHRS, CDR2 YFSETQ. CDR3 protein: CASSQGGETQETQYF. Here the CDR3 DNA reads TGCGCCAGCAGCCAAGGCGGGGAGACTCAAGAGACCCAGTACTTC.

The chain has TRBV9 and TRBJ2-3, with D unresolved. V lost 0 bases to trimming and J lost 3 bases, with 20 bases between them. The germline V gene has CDR1 SGDLS and CDR2 YYNGEE. This CDR3 comprises 18 residues. CDR3 in DNA: TGTGCCAGCAGCGTAGACATAAACGAGGATTATAGTACAGATACGCAGTATTTT. Translating it yields CASSVDINEDYSTDTQYF.

The chain uses TRBV5-4 and TRBJ1-1; D not certain. Trimming took off 4 bases at V and 5 bases at J, with 18 bases between the two ends. Germline V gives CDR1 SGHNT, CDR2 YYREEE (reference sequence). CDR3 length: 15 residues. CDR3 amino acids: CASSSETEPRTEAFF. The CDR3, as DNA: TGTGCCAGCAGCAGCGAAACGGAACCGAGAACTGAAGCTTTCTTT.

Written as DNA, the CDR3 is TGTGCCACCAGCAGAGTCGGGTCTAACTATGGCTACACCTTC. Residues: CATSRVGSNYGYTF. The V and J genes are TRBV15 and TRBJ1-2; D unresolved. Germline V gene sequence: CDR1 LNHNV, CDR2 YYDKDF (reference sequence). The CDR3 is 14 amino acids. The V end was cut by 1 base, the J end by 0 bases, with 6 bases between. Complete variable domain (other parts from reference TRBV15 and TRBJ1-2): DAMVIQNPRYQVTQFGKPVTLSCSQTLNHNVMYWYQQKSSQAPKLLFHYYDKDFNNEADTPDNFQSRRPNTSFCFLDIRSPGLGDTAMYLCATSRVGSNYGYTFGSGTRLTVV.

The gene calls are TRBV19 and TRBJ2-2, with 9 bases that match TRBD1. The CDR3 runs 13 residues. V was clipped by 9 bases and J by 4 bases; unmatched bases: 3. Looked up from germline, CDR1 is LNHDA and CDR2 is SQIVND (reference sequence). The CDR3 nucleotides are TGTGCCAGCGTGGACAGGGGCACCGGGGAGCTGTTTTTT. This codes for CASVDRGTGELFF.

V and J are TRBV18 and TRBJ2-5; tentatively, D is TRBD2 (7 bases). Trimming cost V 1 base and J 6 bases, with 18 bases left between them. Germline V lookup: CDR1 KGHSH, CDR2 LQKENI. This CDR3 is 16 amino acids long. CDR3 loop: CASSPQDSDGGQTQYF. The CDR3, as DNA: TGTGCCAGCTCACCACAAGACTCGGACGGGGGGCAGACCCAGTACTTC. The full variable domain, completed using reference TRBV18 and TRBJ2-5, is NAGVMQNPRHLVRRRGQEARLRCSPMKGHSHVYWYRQLPEEGLKFMVYLQKENIIDESGMPKERFSAEFPKEGPSILRIQQVVRGDSAAYFCASSPQDSDGGQTQYFGPGTRLLVL.

The rearrangement links TRBV5-1 to TRBJ2-2, with a weak D call TRBD2 (5 bases). CDR1 SGHRS and CDR2 YFSETQ come from the germline V gene. V lost 3 bases and J 3 bases, leaving 12 bases between the germline ends. The CDR3 loop spans 15 amino acids. CDR3 in DNA: TGCGCCAGCAGCTCCAGCGGAGCCTACACCGGGGAGCTGTTTTTT. Its protein product is CASSSSGAYTGELFF.

Points on this clone: Additional DNA sequences in this sample encode the identical CDR3. This chain links TRBV28 with TRBJ2-3; D call uncertain. Trimming removed 3 bases from V and 4 bases from J, with 5 bases in between. From germline, CDR1 is MDHEN and CDR2 SYDVKM. The CDR3 runs to 12 residues. CDR3 sequence (DNA): TGTGCCAGCAGTTTGCTCCCAGATACGCAGTATTTT. This codes for CASSLLPDTQYF.

The chain couples TRBV7-3 to TRBJ2-5, with D perhaps TRBD1 or TRBD2 (6 bases each). Trimming removed 5 bases from V and 1 base from J, with 20 bases in between. From germline, CDR1 is SGHTA and CDR2 FQGTGA. This CDR3 is 17 amino acids long. This CDR3 is CASSPGGWRGTQETQYF. Here the CDR3 DNA reads TGTGCCAGCAGCCCCGGCGGTTGGAGGGGGACCCAAGAGACCCAGTACTTC.

The chain has TRBV5-1 and TRBJ2-7, with TRBD1 as a possible D gene (7 bases). The V and J ends lost 0 bases and 3 bases respectively, with 16 bases between them. The V gene's germline CDR1 is SGHRS and CDR2 YFSETQ. This CDR3 has 16 residues. The CDR3 region has the DNA TGCGCCAGCAGCTTGGGGAGGGACAGCCTTTACTACGAGCAGTACTTC. Its translation: CASSLGRDSLYYEQYF.

This clone was seen once. The V and J genes are TRBV6-5 and TRBJ2-7; TRBD1 agrees at 9 bases. This CDR3 comprises 15 residues. V gave up 6 bases and J gave up 4 bases; unmatched junction bases: 10. CDR1 and CDR2 (germline): MNHEY, SVGAGI. In nucleotides, the CDR3 is TGTGCCAGCAGGAAAATGGGACAGGGTCCGTACGAGCAGTACTTC. Translation: CASRKMGQGPYEQYF.

CDR3 amino acids: CASRQPGQGAGGELFF. Here the CDR3 DNA reads TGTGCCAGCAGGCAACCGGGACAGGGGGCTGGCGGGGAGCTGTTTTTT. The rearrangement uses TRBV2 and TRBJ2-2, with TRBD1 identical over 12 bases. Germline lookup yields CDR1 SNHLY and CDR2 FYNNEI. The CDR3 is 16 amino acids. V lost 6 bases to trimming and J lost 7 bases; unmatched junction nucleotides: 9.

This chain connects TRBV9 to TRBJ2-5; TRBD2 aligns across 14 bases. The CDR3 has 17 amino acids. V was clipped by 3 bases and J by 6 bases; unmatched bases: 10. Germline CDR1 reads SGDLS; CDR2 reads YYNGEE. The CDR3 loop is CASSAPGLAGEVKTQYF. In nucleotides, the CDR3 is TGTGCCAGCAGCGCCCCGGGACTAGCGGGAGAGGTCAAGACCCAGTACTTC.

This clone was recorded once. The chain recombines TRBV28 with TRBJ1-1; 7 nucleotides agree with TRBD1. Germline V CDR1 and CDR2: MDHEN, SYDVKM. The CDR3 length is 13 residues. Trimming took 4 bases from V and 11 from J; bases not matched to a gene: 10. The CDR3 protein is CASSSQGPNEAFF. CDR3 DNA sequence: TGTGCCAGCAGTTCACAGGGGCCGAACGAGGCTTTCTTT.